The clone carrying this T cell receptor (beta chain) appeared a few times. This entry is derived from a study of T-cell memory formation after mild COVID-19. TCRdb reprocessed the 5' RACE reads via MiXCR and lists one record per CDR3 protein. This sample yields fewer than 350,000 distinct CDR3 sequences, of which 8% to 9% are seen a single time; 20% to 25% belongs to the top ten. The CDR3 loop spans 15 amino acids. Germline values: CDR1 MGHRA, CDR2 YSYEKL. V was clipped by 1 base and J by 12 bases; unmatched bases: 8. The sequencing sample was made of PBMCs or a T cell subset sorted from them (not recorded which). The genes are TRBV4-1 and TRBJ1-6; 8 bases are shared with TRBD1. The clonotype originates from a man aged 18 to 30 who had mild COVID-19 (a few samples of this study predate the infection). Cell type and time point are not known. CDR3 sequence (DNA): TGCGCCAGCAGCCAAGGGGGACGACAGGGGCTACCCCTCCACTTT. This encodes CASSQGGRQGLPLHF.